The 17 T cell receptor beta chains below were found in one sample sequenced in a study of control samples from healthy donors and cancer patients. Profiled with immunoSEQ multiplex PCR; TCRdb holds only in-frame clones, not every one. The table includes 350,000 to 450,000 clones, approximately 90% detected once. Input material: PBMCs. The receptors derive from a man aged 35 to 55 with head and neck cancer.

Notes on this clone: One junction end disagrees with the germline gene, perhaps due to a read error. The chain recombines TRBV5-5 with TRBJ1-2; TRBD1 aligns across 8 bases. The germline CDR1 and CDR2 sequences are SGHKS and YYEKEE (reference sequence). CDR3 size: 17 residues. The CDR3 nucleotides are TGTGCCAGCACCTTGGATTGGAGGACAGGGTCGATCTATGGCTACACCTTC. Translation: CASTLDWRTGSIYGYTF.

The chain is built from TRBV11-2 and TRBJ2-7; tentative D call: TRBD2 (5 bases). From germline, CDR1 is SGHAT and CDR2 FQNNGV. V lost 7 bases to trimming and J lost 1 base, with 11 bases between them. CDR3 length: 13 residues. In DNA, the CDR3 is TGTGCCAGCACCCCGGGGTTTTCCTACGAGCAGTACTTC. Protein sequence: CASTPGFSYEQYF.

The chain links TRBV28 to TRBJ2-7; 8 bases are a match to TRBD1. The CDR3 consists of 15 residues. From germline, CDR1 is MDHEN and CDR2 SYDVKM. Germline trimming cut 2 bases from V and 3 bases from J; bases unmatched to any gene: 6. CDR3 region: CASSLGFRGRYEQYF. The CDR3 DNA is TGTGCCAGCAGTTTAGGATTCAGGGGGCGCTACGAGCAGTACTTC.

This clone was counted only a few times. This chain joins TRBV9 and TRBJ2-7; either TRBD1 or TRBD2 may supply D (5 bases each). The CDR3 totals 15 residues. V lost 2 bases and J lost 0, with 12 bases in between. Germline CDR1 is SGDLS and CDR2 is YYNGEE. CDR3 nucleotides: TGTGCCAGCAGCGTTCAGGGAGATCGCTCCTACGAGCAGTACTTC. Translated: CASSVQGDRSYEQYF.

V gene TRBV19 combines with J gene TRBJ1-2, with D possibly matching TRBD1 (6 bases). Germline V CDR1 and CDR2: LNHDA, SQIVND (reference sequence). The CDR3 has 16 amino acids. Trimming left V 6 bases short and J 5 bases short, with 22 bases between. CDR3 bases: TGTGCCAGTAGCGTCCCCGGGGGCCAGTTCCTTTATGGCTACACCTTC. It specifies CASSVPGGQFLYGYTF.

The chain employs TRBV19 and TRBJ1-5, with D maybe TRBD1 (6 bases). V was trimmed by 11 bases and J by 0 bases, leaving 17 bases between them. The CDR3 is made up of 15 amino acids. The germline V gene encodes CDR1 LNHDA and CDR2 SQIVND (reference sequence). The CDR3 protein is CAVSEGDYSNQPQHF. The CDR3 DNA reads TGTGCCGTCTCGGAGGGGGACTATAGCAATCAGCCCCAGCATTTT.

This clone appeared once. The V and J genes are TRBV4-1 and TRBJ2-3; the match to TRBD1 covers 7 bases. Germline trimming cut 3 bases from V and 6 bases from J; bases unmatched to any gene: 6. CDR3 length: 14 amino acids. Germline CDR1 MGHRA, CDR2 YSYEKL. CDR3 region: CASSHFEGADTQYF. The CDR3 region has the DNA TGCGCCAGCAGCCACTTTGAGGGGGCGGATACGCAGTATTTT.

The count of this clone is one. V gene TRBV7-9 combines with J gene TRBJ2-6; D may match TRBD1 or TRBD2 (5 bases each). V gave up 5 bases and J gave up 2 bases, with 19 bases separating them. The CDR3 covers 18 residues. Per germline, CDR1 SEHNR and CDR2 FQNEAQ (reference sequence). The CDR3 sequence: CASSPEGSNFAGANVLTF. CDR3 bases: TGTGCCAGCAGCCCTGAGGGGAGTAACTTCGCTGGGGCCAACGTCCTGACTTTC.

This sequence joins TRBV2 and TRBJ2-1; 8 nucleotides line up with TRBD1. The germline gives CDR1 SNHLY, CDR2 FYNNEI. The CDR3 covers 14 residues. V lost 4 bases, J lost 5 bases, and 4 bases stayed unmatched. The CDR3 sequence is CASSGQGTNNEQFF. CDR3 coding DNA: TGTGCCAGCAGTGGACAGGGGACGAACAATGAGCAGTTCTTC. Variable domain in full (rest from reference TRBV2 and TRBJ2-1): EPEVTQTPSHQVTQMGQEVILRCVPISNHLYFYWYRQILGQKVEFLVSFYNNEISEKSEIFDDQFSVERPDGSNFTLKIRSTKLEDSAMYFCASSGQGTNNEQFFGPGTRLTVL.

The chain uses TRBV6-2 or TRBV6-3 and TRBJ1-5; D remains unclear. V gave up 5 bases and J gave up 4 bases, with 9 bases separating them. Germline loops: CDR1 MNHEY, CDR2 SVGEGT. The CDR3 contains 13 residues. This CDR3 is CASSPPPNQPQHF. Here the CDR3 DNA reads TGTGCCAGCAGTCCCCCACCGAATCAGCCCCAGCATTTT.

The V gene is TRBV28, the J gene TRBJ1-2; no clear D gene. The CDR3 is 11 amino acids. V shed 8 bases and J shed 2 bases, with 6 bases lying between them. CDR1 MDHEN and CDR2 SYDVKM come from the germline V gene. As DNA, the CDR3 is TGTGCCAGCCAACGCAACTATGGCTACACCTTC. Residues: CASQRNYGYTF.

V and J are TRBV28 and TRBJ1-2; TRBD1 is a possible D gene (5 bases). The CDR3 contains 16 residues. CDR1 is MDHEN, CDR2 SYDVKM, per germline. V dropped 3 bases and J dropped 0 bases, with 14 bases sitting between them. The CDR3 reads CASSFNGADTNYGYTF. As DNA, the CDR3 is TGTGCCAGCAGTTTTAACGGGGCAGACACTAACTATGGCTACACCTTC.

This chain connects TRBV7-9 to TRBJ1-1; TRBD1 is a possible D gene (5 bases). Germline CDR1 SEHNR, CDR2 FQNEAQ (reference sequence). V was pared by 6 bases and J by 1 base, with 21 bases between. This CDR3 has 17 residues. The DNA for the CDR3 is TGTGCCAGCAGGCAGGGTCGGGCCTCGGTGGCGAACACTGAAGCTTTCTTT. Translated, it gives CASRQGRASVANTEAFF.

The V call is TRBV2, the J call TRBJ2-2; the D is unclear. The CDR3 length is 10 residues. V lost 8 bases and J 7 bases, leaving 5 bases between the germline ends. Germline-derived CDR1 and CDR2 are SNHLY and FYNNEI. The CDR3 DNA reads as TGTGCCAGCGCTGGCGGGGAGCTGTTTTTT. Its translation: CASAGGELFF.

Comments on this clone: At one end, the junction sequence differs from germline, possibly due to a read error. V is TRBV7-7 and J is TRBJ2-1, with TRBD2 matching over 7 bases. This CDR3 has 15 amino acids. Germline CDR1 SSHAT, CDR2 FNYEAQ (reference sequence). CDR3 loop: CASSLAVGREYEQFF. In nucleotides, the CDR3 is TGTGCTAGCAGCTTAGCAGTGGGGCGGGAGTATGAGCAGTTCTTC.

The rearrangement joins TRBV5-1 to TRBJ2-1; 7 bases are a match to TRBD1. The V and J ends lost 2 bases and 8 bases, in that order; junction bases with no gene match: 16. Germline V lookup: CDR1 SGHRS, CDR2 YFSETQ. The CDR3 contains 17 residues. CDR3 in DNA: TGCGCCAGCAGCTTCTCCGGGACAGTACCTATTCGGGATGAGCAGTTCTTC. It codes for CASSFSGTVPIRDEQFF.

The chain joins TRBV19 to TRBJ2-7; 8 bases line up with TRBD1. CDR3 length equals 15 residues. The ends lost 4 bases at V and 5 bases at J; junction bases unmatched: 10. Looked up from germline, CDR1 is LNHDA and CDR2 is SQIVND (reference sequence). This chain's CDR3 is CASSTPTGAKNEQYF. The CDR3 DNA is TGTGCCAGTAGTACCCCGACAGGGGCAAAGAACGAGCAGTACTTC.